This TCR beta chain came from a study of blood T cells in healthy people across ages. This clonotype was counted between two and nine times. Its cognate antigen is unknown. PCR was performed a second time for about 7 to 11 cycles using a sample-barcoded 5' primer and a J-beta primer mix. A template-switch adaptor that had 12 random nucleotides put a tag on each cDNA molecule. One entry per CDR3 protein results from TCRdb running MiXCR on the 5' RACE reads. This sample has fewer than 2 million distinct CDR3 sequences; approximately 40% occur once, and the top ten carry around 23%. Per sample, a minimum of 6 million PBMCs were isolated. Study-wide results and limits: A roughly linear age-dependent decrease characterized TCR beta diversity per million T cells.

This CDR3 region has 14 residues. Between the trimmed V and J ends, which lost 5 bases and 2 bases, there was a span of 12 bases. The specimen sequenced was blood. The chain has TRBV12-3 or TRBV12-4 and TRBJ1-1; no reliable D call. The TCR originated in a human donor in good health. CDR3 nucleotide sequence: TGTGCCAGCAGTCCTCGGACGGACAACACTGAAGCTTTCTTT. This encodes CASSPRTDNTEAFF.